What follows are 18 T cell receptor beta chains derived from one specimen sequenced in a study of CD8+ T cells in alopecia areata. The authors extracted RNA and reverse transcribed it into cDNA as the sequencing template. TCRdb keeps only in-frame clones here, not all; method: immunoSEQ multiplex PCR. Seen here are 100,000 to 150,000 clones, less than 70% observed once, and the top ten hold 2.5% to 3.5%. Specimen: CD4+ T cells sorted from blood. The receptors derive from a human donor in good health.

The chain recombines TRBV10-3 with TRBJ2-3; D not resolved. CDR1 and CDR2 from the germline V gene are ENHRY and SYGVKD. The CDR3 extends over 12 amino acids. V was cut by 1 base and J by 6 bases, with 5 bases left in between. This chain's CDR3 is CAISEFEDTQYF. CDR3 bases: TGTGCCATCAGTGAGTTTGAGGATACGCAGTATTTT.

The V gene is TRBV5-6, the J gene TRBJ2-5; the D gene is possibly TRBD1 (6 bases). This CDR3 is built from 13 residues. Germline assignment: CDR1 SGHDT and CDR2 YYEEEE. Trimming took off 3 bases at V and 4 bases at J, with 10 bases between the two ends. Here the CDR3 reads CASSSTGRETQYF. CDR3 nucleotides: TGTGCCAGCAGCTCGACAGGTCGAGAGACCCAGTACTTC.

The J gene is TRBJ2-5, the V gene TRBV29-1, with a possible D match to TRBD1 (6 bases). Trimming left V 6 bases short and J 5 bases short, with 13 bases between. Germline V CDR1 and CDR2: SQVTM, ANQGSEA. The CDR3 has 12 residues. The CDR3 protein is CSVDSGGETQYF. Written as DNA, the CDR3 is TGCAGCGTCGATTCTGGGGGCGAGACCCAGTACTTC. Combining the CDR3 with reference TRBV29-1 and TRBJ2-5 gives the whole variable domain SAVISQKPSRDICQRGTSLTIQCQVDSQVTMMFWYRQQPGQSLTLIATANQGSEATYESGFVIDKFPISRPNLTFSTLTVSNMSPEDSSIYLCSVDSGGETQYFGPGTRLLVL.

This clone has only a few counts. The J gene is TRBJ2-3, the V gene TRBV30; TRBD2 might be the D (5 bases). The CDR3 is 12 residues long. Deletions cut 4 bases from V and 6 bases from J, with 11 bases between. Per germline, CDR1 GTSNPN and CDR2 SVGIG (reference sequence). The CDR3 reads CAWTPGLDTQYF. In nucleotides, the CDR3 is TGTGCCTGGACCCCAGGACTGGATACGCAGTATTTT.

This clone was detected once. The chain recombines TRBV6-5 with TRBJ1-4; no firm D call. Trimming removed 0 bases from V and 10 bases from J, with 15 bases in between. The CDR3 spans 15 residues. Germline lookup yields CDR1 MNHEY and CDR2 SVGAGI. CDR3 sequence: CASSYSFTESGKLFF. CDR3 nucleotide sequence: TGTGCCAGCAGTTACTCCTTCACGGAGAGCGGAAAACTGTTTTTT.

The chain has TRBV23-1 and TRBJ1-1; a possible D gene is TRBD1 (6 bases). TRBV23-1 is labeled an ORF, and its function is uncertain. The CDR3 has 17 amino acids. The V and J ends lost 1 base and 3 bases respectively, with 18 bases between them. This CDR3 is CASSQWRRGGNYTEAFF. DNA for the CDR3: TGCGCCAGCAGTCAATGGCGTCGAGGGGGAAATTACACTGAAGCTTTCTTT.

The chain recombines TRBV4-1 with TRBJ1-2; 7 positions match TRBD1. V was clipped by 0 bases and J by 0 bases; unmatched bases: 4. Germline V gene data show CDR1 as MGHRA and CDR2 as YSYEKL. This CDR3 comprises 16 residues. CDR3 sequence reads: CASSQENRGSNYGYTF. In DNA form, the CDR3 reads TGCGCCAGCAGCCAAGAGAACAGGGGATCTAACTATGGCTACACCTTC.

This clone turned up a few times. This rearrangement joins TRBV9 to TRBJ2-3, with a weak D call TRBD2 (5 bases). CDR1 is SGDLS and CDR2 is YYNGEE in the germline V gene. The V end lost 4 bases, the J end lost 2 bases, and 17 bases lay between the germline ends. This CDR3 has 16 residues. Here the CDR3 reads CASSPTWERPTDTQYF. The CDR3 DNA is TGTGCCAGCAGCCCAACTTGGGAGCGGCCCACAGATACGCAGTATTTT.

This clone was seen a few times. This CDR3 is CASRFRTSGTETQYF. Here the CDR3 DNA reads TGTGCCAGCAGGTTCAGGACTAGCGGGACGGAGACCCAGTACTTC. The chain uses TRBV6-5 and TRBJ2-5; 12 bases match TRBD2. The CDR3 extends over 15 amino acids. Looked up from germline, CDR1 is MNHEY and CDR2 is SVGAGI. Trimming removed 6 bases from V and 5 bases from J; junction bases left unmatched: 7.

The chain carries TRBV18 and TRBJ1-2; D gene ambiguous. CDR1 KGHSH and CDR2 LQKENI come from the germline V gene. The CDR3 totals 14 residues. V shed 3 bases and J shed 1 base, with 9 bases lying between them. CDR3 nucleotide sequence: TGTGCCAGCTCACCTATAATCGATAACTATGGCTACACCTTC. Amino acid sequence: CASSPIIDNYGYTF.

The CDR3: CASSSQGPDTQYF. Written as DNA, the CDR3 is TGTGCCAGCAGTTCTCAGGGCCCAGATACGCAGTATTTT. The chain has TRBV28 and TRBJ2-3; the D gene is possibly TRBD1 (5 bases). The CDR3 length is 13 residues. Germline CDR1 and CDR2: MDHEN and SYDVKM. The V end lost 4 bases, the J end lost 4 bases, and 9 bases lay between the germline ends.

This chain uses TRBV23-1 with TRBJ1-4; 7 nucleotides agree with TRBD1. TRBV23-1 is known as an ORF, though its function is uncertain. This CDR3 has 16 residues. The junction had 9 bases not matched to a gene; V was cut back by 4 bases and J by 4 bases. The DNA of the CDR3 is TGCGCCAGCAGTCTTCTTAGAGGGGGCAGTAATGAAAAACTGTTTTTT. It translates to CASSLLRGGSNEKLFF.

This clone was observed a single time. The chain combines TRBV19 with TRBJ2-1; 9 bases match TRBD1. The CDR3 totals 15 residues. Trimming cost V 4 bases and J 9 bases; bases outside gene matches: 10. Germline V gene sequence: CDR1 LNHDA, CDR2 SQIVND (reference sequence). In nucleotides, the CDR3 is TGTGCCAGTAGTACAAAGGGACAGGGACGAGGTGAGCAGTTCTTC. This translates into CASSTKGQGRGEQFF.

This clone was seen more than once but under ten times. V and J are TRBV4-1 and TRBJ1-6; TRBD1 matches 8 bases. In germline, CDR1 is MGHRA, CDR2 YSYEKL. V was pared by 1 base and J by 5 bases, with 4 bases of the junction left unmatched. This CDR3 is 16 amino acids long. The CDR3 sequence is CASSQGQGRNNSPLHF. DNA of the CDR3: TGCGCCAGCAGCCAAGGACAGGGGCGAAATAATTCACCCCTCCACTTT.

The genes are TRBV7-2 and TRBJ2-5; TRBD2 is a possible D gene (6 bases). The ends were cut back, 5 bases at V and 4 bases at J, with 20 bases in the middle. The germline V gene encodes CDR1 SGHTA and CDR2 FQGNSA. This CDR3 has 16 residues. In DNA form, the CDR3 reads TGTGCCAGCAGCCCCCAACTGGGGGGTAGGAGAGAGACCCAGTACTTC. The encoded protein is CASSPQLGGRRETQYF.

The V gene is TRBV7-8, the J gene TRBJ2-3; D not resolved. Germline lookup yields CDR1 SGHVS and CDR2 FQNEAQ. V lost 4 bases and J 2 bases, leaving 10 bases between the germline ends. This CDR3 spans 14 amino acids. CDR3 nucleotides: TGTGCCAGCAGCTCCCGAACCCACACAGATACGCAGTATTTT. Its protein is CASSSRTHTDTQYF. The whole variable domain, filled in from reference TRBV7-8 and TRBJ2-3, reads GAGVSQSPRYKVAKRGQDVALRCDPISGHVSLFWYQQALGQGPEFLTYFQNEAQLDKSGLPSDRFFAERPEGSVSTLKIQRTQQEDSAVYLCASSSRTHTDTQYFGPGTRLTVL.

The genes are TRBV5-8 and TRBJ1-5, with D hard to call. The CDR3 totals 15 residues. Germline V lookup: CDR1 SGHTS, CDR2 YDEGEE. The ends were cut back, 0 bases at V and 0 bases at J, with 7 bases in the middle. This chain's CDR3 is CASSLGQTSNQPQHF. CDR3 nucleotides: TGTGCCAGCAGCTTGGGTCAGACTAGCAATCAGCCCCAGCATTTT.

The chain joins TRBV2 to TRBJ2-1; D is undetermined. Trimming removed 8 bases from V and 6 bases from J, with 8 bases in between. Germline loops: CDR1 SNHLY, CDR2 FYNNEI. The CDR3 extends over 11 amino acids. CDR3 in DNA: TGTGCCAGCGGATTTCTCAATGAGCAGTTCTTC. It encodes CASGFLNEQFF.